Sequencing of this T cell receptor beta chain was carried out in a study of blood T cell repertoires in COVID-19. About the research overall: Samples came from the United States, Italy and Spain, spanning acute and convalescent COVID-19. T cells, B-cell-depleted T cells, or PBMCs provided the cDNA or gDNA that served as material.

Germline V lookup: CDR1 MNHEY, CDR2 SVGEGT. This CDR3 region has 12 residues. Deletions cut 5 bases from V and 3 bases from J, with 7 bases between. As for this clone: This specimen includes other DNA sequences encoding the same CDR3.

Per the authors' pipeline: It was from reference gene primer amplification that nucleated cell counts were estimated. Method: immunoSEQ multiplex PCR; TCRdb's copy keeps in-frame clones and lacks some. The DNA gave D and trimming, while V, J and clone size come from that table. The sample has a few hundred thousand clones, 70% to 90% seen once. The chain joins TRBV6-2 or TRBV6-3 to TRBJ1-2; a possible D gene is TRBD1 (5 bases). The clonotype comes from a woman between 45 and 65 years old who had recovered from COVID-19. The sample comprised peripheral blood. CDR3 region: CASSQGYYGYTF. CDR3 sequence (DNA): TGTGCCAGCAGTCAGGGCTACTATGGCTACACCTTC.